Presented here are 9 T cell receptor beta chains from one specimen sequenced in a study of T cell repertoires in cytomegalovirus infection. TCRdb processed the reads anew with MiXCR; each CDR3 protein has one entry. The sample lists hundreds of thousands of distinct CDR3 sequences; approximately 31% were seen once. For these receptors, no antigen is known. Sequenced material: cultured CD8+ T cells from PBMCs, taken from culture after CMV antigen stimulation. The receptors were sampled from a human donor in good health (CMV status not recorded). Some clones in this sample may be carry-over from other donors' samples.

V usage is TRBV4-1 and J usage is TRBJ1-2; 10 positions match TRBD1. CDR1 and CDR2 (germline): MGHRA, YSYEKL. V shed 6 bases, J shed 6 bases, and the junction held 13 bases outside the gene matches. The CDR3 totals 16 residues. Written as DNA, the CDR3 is TGCGCCAGCAGTCGGCCCGGGTCGACAGGGGGCAATGGCTACACCTTC. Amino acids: CASSRPGSTGGNGYTF.

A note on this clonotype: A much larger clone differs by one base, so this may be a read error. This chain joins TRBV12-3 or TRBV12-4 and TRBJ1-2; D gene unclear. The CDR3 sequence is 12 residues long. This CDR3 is CASRTDGYDYTF. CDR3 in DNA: TGTGCCAGCAGGACTGATGGCTATGACTACACCTTC.

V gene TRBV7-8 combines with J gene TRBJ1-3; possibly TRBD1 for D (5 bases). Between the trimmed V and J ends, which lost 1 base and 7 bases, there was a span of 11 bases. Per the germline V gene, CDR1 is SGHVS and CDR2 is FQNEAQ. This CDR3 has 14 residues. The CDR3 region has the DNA TGTGCCAGCAGCTTAGGTCCAGGGTGGAACACCATATATTTT. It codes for CASSLGPGWNTIYF.

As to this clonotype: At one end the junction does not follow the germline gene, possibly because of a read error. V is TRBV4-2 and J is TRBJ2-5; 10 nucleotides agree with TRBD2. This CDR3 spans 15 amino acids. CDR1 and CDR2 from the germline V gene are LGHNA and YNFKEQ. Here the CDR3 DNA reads TGTACCAGCAGCCAAGAGCGGGGGGGCCAAGAGACCCAGTACTTC. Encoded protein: CTSSQERGGQETQYF.

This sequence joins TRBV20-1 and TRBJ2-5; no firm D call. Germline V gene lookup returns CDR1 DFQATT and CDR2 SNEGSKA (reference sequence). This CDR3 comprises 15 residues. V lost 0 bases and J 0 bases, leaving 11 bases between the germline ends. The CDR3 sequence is CSARDLARYQETQYF. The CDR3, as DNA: TGCAGTGCTAGAGATCTGGCGAGGTACCAAGAGACCCAGTACTTC.

CDR3 in DNA: TGTGCCAGCAGCCGGGACAGGGAATACTACAATGAGCAGTTCTTC. Residues: CASSRDREYYNEQFF. The gene calls are TRBV7-9 and TRBJ2-1, with 9 bases fitting TRBD1. J gave up 3 bases and V 5 bases, and 5 bases lay outside the gene matches. This CDR3 comprises 15 residues. Per germline, CDR1 SEHNR and CDR2 FQNEAQ (reference sequence).

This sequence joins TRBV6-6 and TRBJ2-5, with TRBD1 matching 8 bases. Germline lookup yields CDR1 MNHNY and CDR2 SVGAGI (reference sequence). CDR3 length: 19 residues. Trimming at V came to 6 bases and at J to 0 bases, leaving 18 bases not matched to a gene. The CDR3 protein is CASRRPRDRPPTYQETQYF. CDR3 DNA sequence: TGTGCCAGCAGACGCCCCCGGGACAGGCCCCCGACGTACCAAGAGACCCAGTACTTC.

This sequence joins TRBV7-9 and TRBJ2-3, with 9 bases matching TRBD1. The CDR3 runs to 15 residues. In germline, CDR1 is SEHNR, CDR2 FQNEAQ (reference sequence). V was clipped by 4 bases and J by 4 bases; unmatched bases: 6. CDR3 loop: CASSYRDRDSDTQYF. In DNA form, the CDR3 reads TGTGCCAGCAGCTACCGGGACAGGGACTCAGATACGCAGTATTTT.

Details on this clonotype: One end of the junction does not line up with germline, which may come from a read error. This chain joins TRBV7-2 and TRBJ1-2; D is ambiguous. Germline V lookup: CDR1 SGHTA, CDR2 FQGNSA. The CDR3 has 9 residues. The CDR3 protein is CASTPRTHF. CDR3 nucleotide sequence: TGTGCCAGCACCCCTCGGACCCACTTC.